This entry features one T cell receptor beta chain sequence. Its recognized antigen is unknown. No much larger clonotype is one base removed from it; base qualities were not supplied. The data were obtained in a study of CD8+CD57+ T cells in acquired aplastic anemia (dated 2018 in TCRdb). Describing the broader study: A mean of 3.2 ug of DNA, ranging from about 0.2 to 27.4 ug, was extracted from sorted CD4+ and CD8+ cells. For healthy donor samples, the average read count was about 10.8 million for CD4+ cells and 11 million to 14 million for CD8+ cells.

Germline trimming amounts to 3 bases on V and 5 bases on J, with 2 as the count of junction bases outside the gene matches. Reading the germline V gene gives CDR1 KGHDR and CDR2 SFDVKD. The CDR3 goes from the cysteine to the phenylalanine over 13 residues. Only the CDR3 DNA is retained, 39 bases long and in frame from the first base. Genomic DNA was used as template for profiling of TCR beta VDJ combinations and CDR3 sequences. An Illumina HiSeq 2000 was the platform used for TCR repertoire sequencing. Per the authors' processing: Repertoires were assessed using TRBV/TRBJ rearrangement plots, CDR3 size and DJ length profiles, and Simpson's diversity index. The most abundant DNA sequence in the deep sequencing data was defined as the immunodominant clone. CDR3 amino acid sequences were screened for sharing across subjects and compared with published repertoires and the VDJdb database. Through fastp at Q25 and MiXCR, TCRdb rebuilt clones from the public reads, retaining in-frame beta chains. Merged by CDR3 protein, the rows form single entries marked with the most common genes and DNA. The V and J calls and clone size come from TCRdb's table, not from the authors' own analysis. The sample includes about 220,000 distinct CDR3 sequences, with about 37% observed a single time. Of the sample, 1% to 1.3% is held by the ten largest clones.

In this study, sorted CD4+ and CD8+ T cells from the blood of healthy subjects and of severe aplastic anemia patients had their TCR repertoires deep-sequenced. Ficoll-Paque density gradient centrifugation was used to isolate peripheral blood mononuclear cells. Before DNA was extracted, CD4+ and CD8+ T cells were sorted using either FACS or magnetic beads. The investigation overall reported the following: Patients and healthy controls showed no significant difference in CD8+ Simpson's diversity (P=0.060). Although twenty-nine CD8+ CDR3 sequences were shared by patients and controls, these sequences appeared highly expressed in patients and within the immunodominant clones of patients.

This clonotype originated in a human donor in good health, serving as a control. The chain uses TRBV24-1 and TRBJ2-7, and 8 junctional nucleotides match TRBD2. Sequenced sample: sorted CD4+, CD8+, or CD8+CD57+ T cells (not recorded which) from PBMCs. The encoded CDR3 is CATSDGREDEQYF. The DNA sequence is TGTGCCACCAGTGATGGGCGGGAGGACGAGCAGTACTTC.